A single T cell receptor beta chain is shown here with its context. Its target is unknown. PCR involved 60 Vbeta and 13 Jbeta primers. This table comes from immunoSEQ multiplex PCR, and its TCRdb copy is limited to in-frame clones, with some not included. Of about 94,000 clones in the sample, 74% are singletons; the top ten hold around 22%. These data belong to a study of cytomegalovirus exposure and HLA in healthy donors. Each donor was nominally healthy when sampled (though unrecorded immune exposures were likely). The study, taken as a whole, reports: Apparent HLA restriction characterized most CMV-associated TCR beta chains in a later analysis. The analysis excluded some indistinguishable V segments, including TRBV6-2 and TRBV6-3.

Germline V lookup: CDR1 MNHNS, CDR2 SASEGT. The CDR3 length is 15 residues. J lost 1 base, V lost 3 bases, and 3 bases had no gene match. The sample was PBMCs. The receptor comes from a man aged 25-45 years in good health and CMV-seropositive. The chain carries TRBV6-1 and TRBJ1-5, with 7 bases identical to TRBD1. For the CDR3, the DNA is TGTGCCAGCAGTGACCGACAGGGAAGCAATCAGCCCCAGCATTTT. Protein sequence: CASSDRQGSNQPQHF.